This is a list of T cell receptor beta chains from one sample in a study of blood T cell repertoires in COVID-19. Using immunoSEQ multiplex PCR, the repertoire was profiled, and TCRdb retains in-frame clones only, with some absent. The data contain approximately 210,000 clones, roughly 80% of them singletons. Sample: peripheral blood. Receptors were obtained from a woman aged 80 or older with COVID-19, enrolled during active disease. CDR3s include the opening cysteine and the closing phenylalanine or tryptophan. The order of the fields is D gene, clone size, J gene, V gene, CDR3 length, CDR3 DNA, CDR3 protein. A D gene is named only where the DNA matches it firmly. Clone size, where shown, is once, few, many, or a class for clones that have expanded.

NA | NA | TRBJ1-2 | TRBV10-2 | 17 | TGCGCCAGCAGAGACAATAGACAGAGACTGCATTCCTATGGCTACACCTTC | CASRDNRQRLHSYGYTF
TRBD1 | NA | TRBJ1-4 | TRBV5-1 | 14 | TGCGCCAGCAACTCGGGACAGGGGGGTGAAAAACTGTTTTTT | CASNSGQGGEKLFF
TRBD2 | NA | TRBJ2-1 | TRBV6-5 | 15 | TGTGCCAGCAGCCGTACCCCGGGGGGGTTGGGTGAGCAGTTCTTC | CASSRTPGGLGEQFF
TRBD2 | NA | TRBJ2-2 | TRBV9 | 14 | TGTGCCAGCAGCGTCCTAGCGGCCACCGGGGAGCTGTTTTTT | CASSVLAATGELFF
TRBD2 | NA | TRBJ2-5 | TRBV6-5 | 14 | TGTGCCAGCAATCCCTTAGCGGGACAAGAGACCCAGTACTTC | CASNPLAGQETQYF
NA | NA | TRBJ1-1 | TRBV3-1/TRBV3-2 | 15 | TGTGCCAGCAGCCAAGATAACAGAGAGAACACTGAAGCTTTCTTT | CASSQDNRENTEAFF
NA | NA | TRBJ1-4 | TRBV2 | 14 | TGTGCCAGAATTCAAAATCAGGGTTTGGAAAAACTGTTTTTT | CARIQNQGLEKLFF
NA | NA | TRBJ2-3 | TRBV10-3 | 14 | TGTGCCATCACCCAAGGGGGGGGCATAGATACGCAGTATTTT | CAITQGGGIDTQYF
NA | NA | TRBJ2-2 | TRBV2 | 16 | TGTGCCAGCAGGGAGGCAGGGGCCGCGAACACCGGGGAGCTGTTTTTT | CASREAGAANTGELFF
NA | NA | TRBJ1-1 | TRBV29-1 | 13 | TGCAGCGTTGGCGGGTCCGGAGGCACTGAAGCTTTCTTT | CSVGGSGGTEAFF
TRBD1 | once | TRBJ1-3 | TRBV5-1 | 15 | TGCGCCAGCAGCTTTCAGGGGGCGAAGGAAAACACCATATATTTT | CASSFQGAKENTIYF
TRBD2 | few | TRBJ2-3 | TRBV28 | 16 | TGTGCCAGCAGTTTAGTTGGCGGGGGTAACACAGATACGCAGTATTTT | CASSLVGGGNTDTQYF
NA | NA | TRBJ2-5 | TRBV28 | 13 | TGTGCCAGCAGTTTCCCCTACTTCGAGACCCAGTACTTC | CASSFPYFETQYF
NA | NA | TRBJ1-2 | TRBV5-4 | 13 | TGTGCCAGCAGCTTGGACGGGTCCAGTGGCTACACCTTC | CASSLDGSSGYTF
TRBD1 | once | TRBJ1-1 | TRBV18 | 14 | TGTGCCAGCTCCCCAGACAGGGGGAACACTGAAGCTTTCTTT | CASSPDRGNTEAFF
TRBD1 | NA | TRBJ2-1 | TRBV6-4 | 15 | TGTGCCAGCAGTGGGGAAGGAAGGACAGGGTTGGAGCAGTTCTTC | CASSGEGRTGLEQFF
TRBD1 | NA | TRBJ1-1 | TRBV28 | 15 | TGTGCCAGCAGCACCGGGACAGCCCCTGACACTGAAGCTTTCTTT | CASSTGTAPDTEAFF
NA | NA | TRBJ2-1 | TRBV5-8 | 13 | TGTGCCAGCAGTCTCGAGAGACAGGAAACGGTGTTCTTC | CASSLERQETVFF
TRBD1 | NA | TRBJ2-5 | TRBV5-4 | 16 | TGTGCCAGCAGCTTGGAAGGGACAGGGGCGAAAGAGACCCAGTACTTC | CASSLEGTGAKETQYF
TRBD2 | NA | TRBJ2-7 | TRBV7-8 | 14 | TGTGCCAGCACCACCCAAGCGGGGGGGCTTGAGCAGTACTTC | CASTTQAGGLEQYF
NA | NA | TRBJ1-2 | TRBV19 | 13 | TGTGCCAGTAGGCGGGGGGGAGAATATGGCTACACCTTC | CASRRGGEYGYTF
TRBD1 | NA | TRBJ2-2 | TRBV5-1 | 14 | TGCGCCAGCAGCAACGGACAGGGGATCGGGGAGCTGTTTTTT | CASSNGQGIGELFF
NA | NA | TRBJ2-3 | TRBV6-2/TRBV6-3 | 16 | TGTGCCAGCAGTTACGCTTCGACTAGTGGCTTAGGTACGCAGTATTTT | CASSYASTSGLGTQYF
NA | NA | TRBJ2-3 | TRBV19 | 12 | TGTGCCAGTAGCCCTAGCACAGATACGCAGTATTTT | CASSPSTDTQYF
NA | NA | TRBJ2-2 | TRBV7-2 | 14 | TGTGCCAGCAGCTTAGCGGGGGCCACCGGGGAGCTGTTTTTT | CASSLAGATGELFF
TRBD1 | NA | TRBJ2-7 | TRBV28 | 16 | TGTGCCAGCAGGTACACCGGGACAGGGAATCTCTACGAGCAGTACTTC | CASRYTGTGNLYEQYF
TRBD1 | NA | TRBJ1-5 | TRBV6-5 | 16 | TGTGCCAGCAGTTCCACCGGGACAGGCTACAATCAGCCCCAGCATTTT | CASSSTGTGYNQPQHF
NA | NA | TRBJ2-5 | TRBV7-9 | 15 | TGTGCCAGCAGCTTAGGTACTAGTCAACAAGAGACCCAGTACTTC | CASSLGTSQQETQYF
NA | NA | TRBJ1-1 | TRBV28 | 13 | TGTGCCGCGGGTCGGGGGATGAACACTGAAGCTTTCTTT | CAAGRGMNTEAFF
NA | NA | TRBJ1-1 | TRBV5-6 | 17 | TGTGCCAGCAGCTCTTACTACCTCGGCGGCGAGGATGACGAAGCTTTCTTT | CASSSYYLGGEDDEAFF
NA | NA | TRBJ1-2 | TRBV5-8 | 15 | TGTGCCAGCAGCCGAACAGTGCATGCTAACTATGGCTACACCTTC | CASSRTVHANYGYTF
NA | once | TRBJ2-3 | TRBV6-5 | 14 | TGTGCCAGCATGACCCCGGGTGGCACAGATACGCAGTATTTT | CASMTPGGTDTQYF
TRBD1 | NA | TRBJ1-2 | TRBV4-2 | 18 | TGTGCCAGCAGCCAGGACTTAGACCCCAGGGGGCTGAACTATGGCTACACCTTC | CASSQDLDPRGLNYGYTF
TRBD1 | few | TRBJ1-2 | TRBV19 | 16 | TGTGCCAGTAGTACCCCCTTGACAGGGGCAGTCTCCGGCTACACCTTC | CASSTPLTGAVSGYTF
TRBD2 | NA | TRBJ2-3 | TRBV28 | 20 | TGTGCCAGCAGTTTCTCTACCTTCGGACTAGCGGGGGCGATCACAGATACGCAGTATTTT | CASSFSTFGLAGAITDTQYF
TRBD2 | NA | TRBJ2-5 | TRBV5-1 | 16 | TGCGCCAGCACCCCTCTGGGGCTAGCGGGGCAAGAGACCCAGTACTTC | CASTPLGLAGQETQYF
TRBD1 | NA | TRBJ1-2 | TRBV9 | 15 | TGTGCCAGCAGCCAAGCGTCAGGGGGCGGCTATGGCTACACCTTC | CASSQASGGGYGYTF
NA | NA | TRBJ1-5 | TRBV7-2 | 12 | TGTGCCAGCAGCTTAGAGGGGTCCCCCCAGCATTTT | CASSLEGSPQHF
NA | NA | TRBJ2-3 | TRBV19 | 15 | TGTGCCAGTAGTATAGGTGCGAGGGAAACAGATACGCAGTATTTT | CASSIGARETDTQYF
NA | once | TRBJ1-3 | TRBV29-1 | 15 | TGCAGCGTTATAACAGCCGCGAACTCTGGAAACACCATATATTTT | CSVITAANSGNTIYF
TRBD1 | NA | TRBJ2-4 | TRBV3-1/TRBV3-2 | 12 | TGTGCCAGCAGCCAGACCAGGGGACAGCAGTACTTC | CASSQTRGQQYF
NA | NA | TRBJ1-2 | TRBV19 | 15 | TGTGCCAGTAGTATCTCGGGAGGTCTTTTCGATGGCTACACCTTC | CASSISGGLFDGYTF